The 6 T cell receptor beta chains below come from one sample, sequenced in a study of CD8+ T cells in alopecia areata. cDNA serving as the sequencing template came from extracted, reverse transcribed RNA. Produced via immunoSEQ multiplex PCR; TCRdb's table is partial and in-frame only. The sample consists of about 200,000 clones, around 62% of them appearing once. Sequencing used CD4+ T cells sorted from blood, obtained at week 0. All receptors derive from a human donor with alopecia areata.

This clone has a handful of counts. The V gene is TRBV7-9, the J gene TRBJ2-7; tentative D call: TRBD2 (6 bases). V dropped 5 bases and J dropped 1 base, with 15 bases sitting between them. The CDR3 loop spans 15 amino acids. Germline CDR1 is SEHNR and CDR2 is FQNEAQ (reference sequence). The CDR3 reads CASSGSGRGSYEQYF. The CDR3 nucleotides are TGTGCCAGCAGCGGTAGCGGTCGAGGATCCTACGAGCAGTACTTC.

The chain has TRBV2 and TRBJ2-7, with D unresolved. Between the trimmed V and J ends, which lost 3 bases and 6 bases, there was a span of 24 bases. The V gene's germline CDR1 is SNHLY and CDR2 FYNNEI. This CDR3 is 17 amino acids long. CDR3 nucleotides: TGTGCCAGCAGTGAGCAGCCGCACCAGATAAACCCTTCCGAGCAGTACTTC. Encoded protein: CASSEQPHQINPSEQYF.

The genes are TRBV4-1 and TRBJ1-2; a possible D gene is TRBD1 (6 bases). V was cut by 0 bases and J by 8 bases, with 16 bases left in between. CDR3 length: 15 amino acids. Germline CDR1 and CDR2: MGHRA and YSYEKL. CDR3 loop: CASSQDWRGLRGYTF. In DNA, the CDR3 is TGCGCCAGCAGCCAAGATTGGCGGGGGCTGCGGGGCTACACCTTC.

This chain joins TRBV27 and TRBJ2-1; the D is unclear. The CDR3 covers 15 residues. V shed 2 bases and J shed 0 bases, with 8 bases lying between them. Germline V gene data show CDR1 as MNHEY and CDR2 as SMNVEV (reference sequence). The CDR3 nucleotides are TGTGCCAGCAGTTTACAGGCTGGCTCCTACAATGAGCAGTTCTTC. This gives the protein CASSLQAGSYNEQFF.

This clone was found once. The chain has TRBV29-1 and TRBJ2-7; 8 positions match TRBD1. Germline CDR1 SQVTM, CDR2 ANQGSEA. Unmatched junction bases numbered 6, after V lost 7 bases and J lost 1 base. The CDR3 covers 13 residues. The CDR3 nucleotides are TGCAGCGCAGCAGGGGGCAGGTCCTACGAGCAGTACTTC. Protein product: CSAAGGRSYEQYF.

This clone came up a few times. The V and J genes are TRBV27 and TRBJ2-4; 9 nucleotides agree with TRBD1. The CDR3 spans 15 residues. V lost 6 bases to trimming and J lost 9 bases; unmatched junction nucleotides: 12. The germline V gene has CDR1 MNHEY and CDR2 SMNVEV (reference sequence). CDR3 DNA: TGTGCCAGCAGGCCTTTCACAGGGGGCGCCGGCATTCAGTACTTC. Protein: CASRPFTGGAGIQYF.